The T cell receptor (beta chain) described here comes from a study of blood T cell repertoires in COVID-19 (dated by TCRdb to 2020 to 2022). Study-wide context: The collaborator samples originated in the United States, Italy and Spain and spanned the acute and convalescent phases of COVID-19. The prospective study material was composed of cDNA or gDNA derived from T cells, B-cell-depleted T cells, or PBMCs. The dataset comprised deeply sampled blood TCRbeta repertoires from subjects exposed to, actively infected with, or recovered from COVID-19. The repertoires were made available in a free public database intended to serve as a resource for research on the immune response to SARS-CoV-2. Samples came from the ongoing ImmuneRACE study (first 160 participants) plus 1,254 subjects from 6 global collaborators. Sample metadata almost always included a de-identified subject ID, COVID-19 status, age in years and sex. Where available, HLA class I and class II types were taken from metadata supplied by the sample provider and were not determined by assay-based typing.

The study at large found these results: The amount of clinical and demographic metadata varied by source and participant and was provided uncurated.

The germline V gene (reference sequence) yields GTSNPN for CDR1 and SVGIG for CDR2. The CDR3 covers 13 residues, taking in both the cysteine and the phenylalanine. The only DNA kept is the CDR3, 39 bases in frame from the first base. Trimmed from V: 7 bases; trimmed from J: 7 bases; junction bases lacking a gene match: 11. The immunoSEQ Assay, a bias-controlled multiplex PCR, was used to amplify TCRbeta CDR3 regions from genomic DNA. The paper's data handling went like this. Within the assay, amplification of reference gene primers was used to estimate how many nucleated cells each sample contained. To quantify the absolute abundance of each unique TCRbeta CDR3 rearrangement, sequence reads were collapsed and filtered. Productive Simpson clonality was computed per sample as the square root of Simpson's diversity index over productive rearrangements. As stored in TCRdb, this immuneACCESS dataset retains in-frame rearrangements with V and J assigned. A fraction of the clones does not appear; measured against another copy, unresolved V genes explain less than half of the discrepancy, and the remainder lacks a known reason. That table is the source of V, J and clone size, and D and trimming were worked out from the DNA. The sample table shows roughly 200,000 clones, and approximately 89% are seen once. Of the sample, about 4% falls within the top ten clones.

As concerns this clone: Its cognate antigen has yet to be identified. No much larger clone is present one base from it, and per-base qualities are unavailable.

Enrolling through a virtual design, the prospective study's participants ranged in age from about 18 to 89 years and lived across 20 to 30 United States geographic areas. In the prospective study, cohorts were assigned on the basis of participant-reported clinical history obtained from a screening survey and a study questionnaire. In the prospective study, mobile phlebotomists collected whole blood, serum and a nasopharyngeal or oropharyngeal swab from each participant. Participants in the prospective study had the option to provide additional blood draws and questionnaires over a 2-month period. Blood samples from the prospective study were shipped frozen or at room temperature prior to DNA extraction.

The clonotype comes from a woman aged 25 to 39 with acute COVID-19. Sequenced: PBMCs or T cells enriched from blood (not recorded which). This chain joins TRBV30 to TRBJ1-2, with 8 central nucleotides matching TRBD1. The CDR3 corresponds to CASGSQGALGYTF. The sequence in DNA is TGTGCCTCCGGGAGCCAGGGGGCTCTTGGCTACACCTTC. Joined to the reference TRBV30 and TRBJ1-2 proteins, this CDR3 gives the full variable domain: SQTIHQWPATLVQPVGSPLSLECTVEGTSNPNLYWYRQAAGRGLQLLFYSVGIGQISSEVPQNLSASRPQDRQFILSSKKLLLSDSGFYLCASGSQGALGYTFGSGTRLTVV.